This entry is about one TCR beta chain. This sample is part of a study of blood T cell repertoires in COVID-19. The overall study: COVID-19 samples collected from the United States, Italy and Spain covered acute and convalescent phases. Sample material is recorded as cDNA or gDNA derived from T cells, B-cell-depleted T cells, or PBMCs.

Germline CDR1 and CDR2: MNHEY and SMNVEV (reference sequence). Between the trimmed V and J ends, which lost 1 base and 0 bases, there was a span of 7 bases. The CDR3 totals 15 residues. TCRdb's copy holds only in-frame clones and misses some; the assay was immunoSEQ multiplex PCR. The sample includes 150,000 to 190,000 clones, around 84% seen only once; the top ten take under 8.5%. Sequencing used peripheral blood. This TCR came from a woman aged 60-75 years with COVID-19, enrolled during active disease. V is TRBV27 and J is TRBJ2-4; no firm D call. The CDR3 loop reads CASSLWPPAKNIQYF. The DNA for the CDR3 is TGTGCCAGCAGTTTATGGCCTCCAGCCAAAAACATTCAGTACTTC.